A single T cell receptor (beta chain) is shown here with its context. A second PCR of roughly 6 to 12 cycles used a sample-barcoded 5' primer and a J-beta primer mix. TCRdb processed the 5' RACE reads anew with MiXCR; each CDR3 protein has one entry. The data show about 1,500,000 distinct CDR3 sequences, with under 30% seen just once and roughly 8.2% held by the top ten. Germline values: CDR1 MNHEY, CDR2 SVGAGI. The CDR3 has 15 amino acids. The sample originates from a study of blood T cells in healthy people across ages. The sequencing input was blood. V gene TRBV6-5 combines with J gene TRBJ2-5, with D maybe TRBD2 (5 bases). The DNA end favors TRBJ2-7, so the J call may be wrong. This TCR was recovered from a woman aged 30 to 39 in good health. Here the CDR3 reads CASSYSRAGRSEQYF. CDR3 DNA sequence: TGTGCCAGCAGTTACTCGAGGGCCGGACGGAGCGAGCAGTACTTC.